Below are 11 T cell receptor beta chains sequenced from a single sample in a study of blood T cell repertoires in COVID-19. Sequenced by immunoSEQ multiplex PCR; TCRdb stores in-frame clones only, minus some. The sample lists 250,000 to 350,000 clones; around 85% were seen once. The sequenced sample was PBMCs or T cells enriched from blood (not recorded which). The receptors come from a woman aged 45-65 years who had recovered from COVID-19.

The gene calls are TRBV9 and TRBJ2-1; D not resolved. This CDR3 has 13 amino acids. Germline V lookup: CDR1 SGDLS, CDR2 YYNGEE. The ends were cut back, 4 bases at V and 5 bases at J, with 10 bases in the middle. The CDR3 is CASSTTNNNEQFF. The CDR3 DNA is TGTGCCAGCAGCACCACTAACAACAATGAGCAGTTCTTC.

The chain has TRBV5-8 and TRBJ1-5; 9 bases line up with TRBD1. The CDR3 runs to 16 residues. Germline values: CDR1 SGHTS, CDR2 YDEGEE. V lost 0 bases to trimming and J lost 3 bases; unmatched junction nucleotides: 4. CDR3 DNA sequence: TGTGCCAGCAGCTTGGGGACAGGGGCTAACAATCAGCCCCAGCATTTT. As protein: CASSLGTGANNQPQHF.

The gene calls are TRBV5-1 and TRBJ2-1; 9 bases line up with TRBD2. Germline trimming cut 2 bases from V and 5 bases from J; bases unmatched to any gene: 5. Germline values: CDR1 SGHRS, CDR2 YFSETQ. This CDR3 contains 15 residues. This chain's CDR3 is CASSLSAGGHNEQFF. Here the CDR3 DNA reads TGCGCCAGCAGCTTATCAGCGGGGGGCCACAATGAGCAGTTCTTC. Combining the CDR3 with reference TRBV5-1 and TRBJ2-1 gives the whole variable domain KAGVTQTPRYLIKTRGQQVTLSCSPISGHRSVSWYQQTPGQGLQFLFEYFSETQRNKGNFPGRFSGRQFSNSRSEMNVSTLELGDSALYLCASSLSAGGHNEQFFGPGTRLTVL.

The CDR3 DNA sequence: TGTGCCAGCAGCCCTCGAGGGGGGCTAGCGGGAGCCGGGGAGCTGTTTTTT. Translating gives CASSPRGGLAGAGELFF. This sequence joins TRBV9 and TRBJ2-2, with TRBD2 matching 10 bases. CDR1 and CDR2 from the germline V gene are SGDLS and YYNGEE. There are 17 residues in the CDR3. V was clipped by 4 bases and J by 6 bases; unmatched bases: 12.

Remarks on this clone: This same CDR3 is encoded by further DNA sequences in the sample. This chain links TRBV2 with TRBJ1-5; D call uncertain. Germline loops: CDR1 SNHLY, CDR2 FYNNEI. The CDR3 totals 11 residues. The ends were cut back, 5 bases at V and 4 bases at J, with 3 bases in the middle. The CDR3 is CASSLNQPQHF. CDR3 DNA: TGTGCCAGCAGTTTAAATCAGCCCCAGCATTTT.

The V gene is TRBV2, the J gene TRBJ2-2; 10 bases agree with TRBD1. V trimming: 7 bases; J trimming: 5 bases; junction bases outside the gene matches: 7. From germline, CDR1 is SNHLY and CDR2 FYNNEI. The CDR3 length is 15 residues. This CDR3 reads CASIAGTGVTGELFF. CDR3 nucleotide sequence: TGTGCCAGCATAGCCGGGACAGGGGTGACCGGGGAGCTGTTTTTT.

Only one count was recorded for this clone. This chain joins TRBV6-5 and TRBJ2-3, with D uncertain. This CDR3 spans 15 amino acids. From germline, CDR1 is MNHEY and CDR2 SVGAGI. Deletions cut 7 bases from V and 0 bases from J, with 14 bases between. Here the CDR3 reads CASTLLRTSTDTQYF. Here the CDR3 DNA reads TGTGCCAGCACCCTTTTGCGAACTAGCACAGATACGCAGTATTTT.

The table lists this clone with a few counts. The chain links TRBV27 to TRBJ2-1; D is ambiguous. The V gene lost 2 bases and the J gene lost 3 bases, with 17 bases spanning the gap. Germline values: CDR1 MNHEY, CDR2 SMNVEV (reference sequence). This CDR3 contains 17 residues. CDR3 nucleotides: TGTGCCAGCAGTTTAACGGTTAGCCATGGTTTCTACAATGAGCAGTTCTTC. It is translated as CASSLTVSHGFYNEQFF.

This clone has a handful of counts. The rearrangement links TRBV4-2 to TRBJ2-7, with 10 bases lining up with TRBD2. Per the germline V gene, CDR1 is LGHNA and CDR2 is YNFKEQ. J was trimmed by 2 bases and V by 1 base; bases with no gene match: 8. This CDR3 has 17 residues. CDR3 protein: CASSQVGASGSTYEQYF. CDR3 in DNA: TGTGCCAGCAGCCAAGTTGGGGCTAGCGGGAGTACCTACGAGCAGTACTTC.

V and J are TRBV7-2 and TRBJ2-7; no reliable D call. The CDR3 has 12 residues. The germline V gene has CDR1 SGHTA and CDR2 FQGNSA. V gave up 3 bases and J gave up 3 bases, with 6 bases separating them. The CDR3 sequence is CASSFQRYEQYF. CDR3 DNA sequence: TGTGCCAGCAGCTTTCAGCGCTACGAGCAGTACTTC.

The genes are TRBV18 and TRBJ1-1; TRBD1 aligns across 8 bases. The germline CDR1 and CDR2 sequences are KGHSH and LQKENI. The CDR3 extends over 15 amino acids. The V segment lost 1 base and the J segment 0 bases; nucleotides outside the gene matches: 1. The CDR3 is CASSPQQGVNTEAFF. CDR3 nucleotides: TGTGCCAGCTCACCACAACAGGGGGTGAACACTGAAGCTTTCTTT.